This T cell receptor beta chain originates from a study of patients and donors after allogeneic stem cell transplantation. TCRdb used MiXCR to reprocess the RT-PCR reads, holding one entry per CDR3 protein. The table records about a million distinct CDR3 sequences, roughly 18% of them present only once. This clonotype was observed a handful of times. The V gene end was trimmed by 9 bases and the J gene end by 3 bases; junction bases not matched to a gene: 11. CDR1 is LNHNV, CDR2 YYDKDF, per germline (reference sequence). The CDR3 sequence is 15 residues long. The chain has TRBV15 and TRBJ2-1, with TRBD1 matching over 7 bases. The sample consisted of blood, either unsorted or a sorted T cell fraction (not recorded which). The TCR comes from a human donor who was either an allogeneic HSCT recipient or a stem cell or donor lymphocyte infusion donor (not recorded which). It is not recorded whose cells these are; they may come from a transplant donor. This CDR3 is CATTDGDSVYNEQFF. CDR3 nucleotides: TGTGCCACAACCGACGGGGACAGCGTCTACAATGAGCAGTTCTTC.